Listed here are 11 T cell receptor beta chains from one sample, sequenced in a study of T cell responses to AZD1222 COVID-19 vaccine. Assay: immunoSEQ multiplex PCR; the TCRdb copy retains only in-frame clones and omits some. The top ten clones hold approximately 5% of a sample with about 140,000 clones, 70% to 90% of them seen once. Sequences were derived from peripheral blood, sampled 28 days after the second AZD1222 dose. The receptors were gathered from an adult who received the AZD1222 COVID-19 vaccine.

Only a few counts were recorded for this clone. The chain couples TRBV29-1 to TRBJ2-3; no clear D. V was cut by 8 bases and J by 2 bases, with 5 bases left in between. The CDR3 contains 10 residues. Germline lookup yields CDR1 SQVTM and CDR2 ANQGSEA. The chain's CDR3 is CSSNTDTQYF. CDR3 in DNA: TGCAGCTCAAACACAGATACGCAGTATTTT.

The chain is built from TRBV5-1 and TRBJ1-6, with a tentative D call TRBD1 (5 bases). Trimming took 6 bases from V and 4 from J, leaving 20 bases between them. This CDR3 contains 17 residues. Per the germline V gene, CDR1 is SGHRS and CDR2 is YFSETQ. CDR3 coding DNA: TGCGCCAGCACCTTCCCCGGAGGGCAGGGTTATAATTCACCCCTCCACTTT. Amino acid sequence: CASTFPGGQGYNSPLHF.

This clone appeared once. The rearrangement joins TRBV6-5 to TRBJ2-2; D remains ambiguous. Germline CDR1 reads MNHEY; CDR2 reads SVGAGI. The CDR3 has 13 residues. V shed 7 bases and J shed 2 bases, with 8 bases lying between them. CDR3: CASTDTNTGELFF. Written as DNA, the CDR3 is TGTGCCAGCACAGACACCAACACCGGGGAGCTGTTTTTT.

The chain employs TRBV27 and TRBJ2-2; TRBD2 agrees at 8 bases. V dropped 3 bases and J dropped 6; count of bases not matched to a gene: 0. The germline V gene has CDR1 MNHEY and CDR2 SMNVEV (reference sequence). There are 13 residues in the CDR3. CDR3 DNA: TGTGCCAGCAGTTTGCGGGGGGCCGGGGAGCTGTTTTTT. Its translation: CASSLRGAGELFF.

This clone is large. This chain connects TRBV27 to TRBJ1-2; D remains unclear. Germline V lookup: CDR1 MNHEY, CDR2 SMNVEV (reference sequence). The CDR3 runs to 14 residues. V was pared by 0 bases and J by 8 bases, with 13 bases between. CDR3 sequence: CASSLSGGRLGYTF. CDR3 nucleotide sequence: TGTGCCAGCAGTTTATCGGGAGGACGACTAGGCTACACCTTC.

The V call is TRBV11-2, the J call TRBJ1-4; D might be TRBD1 (6 bases). The CDR3 consists of 14 residues. Trimming removed 6 bases at V and 8 bases at J, with 16 bases between. Germline CDR1 is SGHAT and CDR2 is FQNNGV. Written as DNA, the CDR3 is TGTGCCAGCAGTATCGTACAGGGACTCGAAAAACTGTTTTTT. Its translation: CASSIVQGLEKLFF.

In its sample, this clone was seen a few times. The chain combines TRBV10-1 with TRBJ1-1; D gene unclear. Trimming took 4 bases from V and 0 from J, leaving 9 bases between them. The CDR3 is made up of 14 amino acids. Germline V gives CDR1 WNHNN, CDR2 SYGVQD (reference sequence). This CDR3 is CASSVSGLNTEAFF. The DNA for the CDR3 is TGCGCCAGCAGTGTCTCCGGACTGAACACTGAAGCTTTCTTT.

The chain combines TRBV5-1 with TRBJ1-2, with 8 bases fitting TRBD1. CDR3 size: 13 residues. CDR1 is SGHRS, CDR2 YFSETQ, per germline. Germline trimming cut 4 bases from V and 4 bases from J; bases unmatched to any gene: 3. This CDR3 is CASSPGTGYGYTF. The CDR3 DNA is TGCGCCAGCAGCCCCGGGACAGGCTATGGCTACACCTTC.

The sample holds a few counts of this clone. V and J are TRBV7-9 and TRBJ1-5; D gene ambiguous. The CDR3 is 12 residues long. Trimming cost V 3 bases and J 8 bases, with 8 bases left between them. Germline CDR1 is SEHNR and CDR2 is FQNEAQ (reference sequence). DNA for the CDR3: TGTGCCAGCAGCTTCGCTGGGGAGCCCCAGCATTTT. Encoded protein: CASSFAGEPQHF.

V usage is TRBV11-2 and J usage is TRBJ1-4; maybe TRBD1 (6 bases). With 5 bases removed from V and 4 bases from J, the gap between germline ends came to 17 bases. From germline, CDR1 is SGHAT and CDR2 FQNNGV. The CDR3 is 16 residues long. The CDR3 spells CASSPHGGGLNEKLFF. The DNA of the CDR3 is TGTGCCAGCAGCCCACACGGCGGGGGGCTTAATGAAAAACTGTTTTTT.

This rearrangement joins TRBV27 to TRBJ1-1; a weak D match, TRBD1 (5 bases). There are 15 residues in the CDR3. CDR1 and CDR2 from the germline V gene are MNHEY and SMNVEV (reference sequence). Trimming stripped 2 bases from V and 1 base from J, with 11 bases between. Here the CDR3 reads CASSLSLGANTEAFF. The CDR3 nucleotides read TGTGCCAGCAGTTTAAGTTTAGGGGCGAACACTGAAGCTTTCTTT.